These 7 T cell receptor beta chains share one sample of origin, sequenced in a study of cytomegalovirus exposure and HLA in healthy donors. The primer mix had 60 Vbeta and 13 Jbeta primers. TCRdb's copy holds only in-frame clones and misses some; the assay was immunoSEQ multiplex PCR. The sample gives about 79,000 clones, 70% to 80% of which show up once; approximately 9% is in the top ten. Sequencing used PBMCs. The origin of the receptors is a man aged 40-49 years in good health and CMV-seropositive.

The rearrangement uses TRBV27 and TRBJ2-1, with 10 bases identical to TRBD1. Germline V CDR1 and CDR2: MNHEY, SMNVEV (reference sequence). The CDR3 loop spans 18 amino acids. The V gene end was trimmed by 5 bases and the J gene end by 4 bases; junction bases not matched to a gene: 14. Here the CDR3 DNA reads TGTGCCAGCAGTCCTCTTTCAGCCGGGACAGGGGTTTACAATGAGCAGTTCTTC. Translation gives CASSPLSAGTGVYNEQFF.

This chain links TRBV5-6 with TRBJ2-7; unclear D gene. Germline CDR1 reads SGHDT; CDR2 reads YYEEEE. V gave up 4 bases and J gave up 1 base, with 9 bases separating them. This CDR3 region has 13 residues. In DNA, the CDR3 is TGTGCCAGCAGCCCCTACAGTTCCTACGAGCAGTACTTC. Translation gives CASSPYSSYEQYF.

This clone has only one observation. The chain carries TRBV4-1 and TRBJ2-7, with 8 bases aligning to TRBD2. This CDR3 region has 17 residues. The V gene's germline CDR1 is MGHRA and CDR2 YSYEKL. V was pared by 0 bases and J by 4 bases, with 11 bases of the junction left unmatched. The CDR3 coding sequence is TGCGCCAGCAGCCAAGATTGGGCCGGGAGGGCCTCATACGAGCAGTACTTC. Protein product: CASSQDWAGRASYEQYF.

The chain employs TRBV7-2 and TRBJ1-5; no definite D call. Germline V gives CDR1 SGHTA, CDR2 FQGNSA. The CDR3 length is 13 residues. The V end lost 5 bases, the J end lost 4 bases, and 9 bases lay between the germline ends. The CDR3 bases are TGTGCCAGCAGCGTAGATCGGAATCAGCCCCAGCATTTT. Translating it yields CASSVDRNQPQHF.

CDR3 residues: CAWTLGGVAGNTIYF. CDR3 in DNA: TGTGCCTGGACCCTTGGGGGGGTAGCTGGAAACACCATATATTTT. V is TRBV30 and J is TRBJ1-3; a possible D gene is TRBD1 (5 bases). Germline V gene lookup returns CDR1 GTSNPN and CDR2 SVGIG (reference sequence). V gave up 4 bases and J gave up 2 bases, with 15 bases separating them. This CDR3 has 15 residues.

This chain joins TRBV10-2 and TRBJ1-4, with D possibly matching TRBD1 (5 bases). V shed 2 bases and J shed 4 bases, with 8 bases lying between them. The CDR3 consists of 14 residues. CDR1 and CDR2 from the germline V gene are WSHSY and SAAADI. This CDR3 is CASSEGARNEKLFF. The CDR3 DNA follows: TGCGCCAGCAGTGAGGGGGCCCGTAATGAAAAACTGTTTTTT.

CDR3 protein: CASSGGTSGRAPDTQYF. In DNA form, the CDR3 reads TGTGCCAGCAGTGGGGGGACTAGCGGGAGGGCCCCAGATACGCAGTATTTT. The V call is TRBV28, the J call TRBJ2-3; 16 bases are a match to TRBD2. The V gene end was trimmed by 5 bases and the J gene end by 4 bases; junction bases not matched to a gene: 6. Germline CDR1 and CDR2: MDHEN and SYDVKM. The CDR3 length is 17 residues.